This is a list of T cell receptor beta chains from one sample in a study of PD-1 blockade in classical Hodgkin lymphoma. TCRdb's copy holds only in-frame clones and misses some; the assay was immunoSEQ multiplex PCR. The sample lists under 4,500 clones; more than 70% were seen once. Sequenced material: CD4+ T cells from blood, taken at baseline. These receptor sequences come from a human donor with classical Hodgkin lymphoma. Each CDR3 is given with its conserved first and last residue. A D gene is named only where the DNA matches it firmly. Clone size is given for some rows only: seen once, a few or many times, or a class if the clone is expanded.

abundance: .
j_gene: TRBJ2-7
d_gene: .
v_gene: TRBV11-2
CDR3aa: CASSPQGYEQYF
CDR3nt: TGTGCCAGCAGCCCGCAGGGGTACGAGCAGTACTTC

abundance: .
j_gene: TRBJ1-2
d_gene: TRBD1
v_gene: TRBV11-2
CDR3aa: CASRSLRTGGNNYGYTF
CDR3nt: TGTGCCAGCAGGTCTCTCCGGACAGGGGGTAATAACTATGGCTACACCTTC

abundance: .
j_gene: TRBJ2-1
d_gene: TRBD1
v_gene: TRBV23-1
CDR3aa: CASRRTGGNEQFF
CDR3nt: TGCGCCAGCAGAAGGACAGGGGGCAATGAGCAGTTCTTC

abundance: few
j_gene: TRBJ1-5
d_gene: TRBD1
v_gene: TRBV7-2
CDR3aa: CATAEYRGDQPQHF
CDR3nt: TGTGCCACCGCCGAGTACAGGGGAGATCAGCCCCAGCATTTT

abundance: .
j_gene: TRBJ2-7
d_gene: .
v_gene: TRBV30
CDR3aa: CAWRLPGRGTYEQYF
CDR3nt: TGTGCCTGGAGACTACCGGGACGAGGAACCTACGAGCAGTACTTC

abundance: .
j_gene: TRBJ1-2
d_gene: TRBD1
v_gene: TRBV27
CDR3aa: CASSSGTGRIYGYTF
CDR3nt: TGTGCCAGCAGTTCCGGGACAGGGAGGATTTATGGCTACACCTTC

abundance: .
j_gene: TRBJ2-1
d_gene: .
v_gene: TRBV19
CDR3aa: CASSISQGLMNEQFF
CDR3nt: TGTGCCAGTAGTATCAGTCAGGGCCTAATGAATGAGCAGTTCTTC

abundance: .
j_gene: TRBJ2-7
d_gene: .
v_gene: TRBV5-1
CDR3aa: CASSSDYEQYF
CDR3nt: TGCGCCAGCAGCTCAGACTACGAGCAGTACTTC

abundance: .
j_gene: TRBJ1-4
d_gene: TRBD1
v_gene: TRBV6-5
CDR3aa: CASSPPGQGVEKLFF
CDR3nt: TGTGCCAGCAGTCCTCCGGGACAGGGCGTCGAAAAACTGTTTTTT

abundance: .
j_gene: TRBJ2-5
d_gene: TRBD2
v_gene: TRBV7-2
CDR3aa: CASSLLGGEWKTQYF
CDR3nt: TGTGCCAGCAGCTTACTCGGGGGGGAGTGGAAGACCCAGTACTTC

abundance: .
j_gene: TRBJ2-1
d_gene: .
v_gene: TRBV4-1
CDR3aa: CASTSLGEQFF
CDR3nt: TGCGCCAGCACATCTCTCGGTGAGCAGTTCTTC

abundance: .
j_gene: TRBJ2-2
d_gene: TRBD2
v_gene: TRBV2
CDR3aa: CASSGGGVRRELFF
CDR3nt: TGTGCCAGCAGTGGCGGGGGGGTTCGCCGGGAGCTGTTTTTT

abundance: .
j_gene: TRBJ1-1
d_gene: .
v_gene: TRBV19
CDR3aa: CASSPRLNTEAFF
CDR3nt: TGTGCCAGTAGTCCGAGACTGAACACTGAAGCTTTCTTT

abundance: .
j_gene: TRBJ1-5
d_gene: TRBD1
v_gene: TRBV27
CDR3aa: CASSPTGGVRRPQHF
CDR3nt: TGTGCCAGCAGCCCGACAGGGGGGGTTCGTAGGCCCCAGCATTTT

abundance: few
j_gene: TRBJ1-6
d_gene: .
v_gene: TRBV30
CDR3aa: CACLINNSPLHF
CDR3nt: TGTGCCTGTTTGATTAATAATTCACCCCTCCACTTT

abundance: .
j_gene: TRBJ1-5
d_gene: TRBD1
v_gene: TRBV18
CDR3aa: CASSLGQGGNQPQHF
CDR3nt: TGTGCCAGCTCACTTGGACAGGGCGGCAATCAGCCCCAGCATTTT

abundance: .
j_gene: TRBJ2-1
d_gene: TRBD2
v_gene: TRBV9
CDR3aa: CASSGTTSGPRNEQFF
CDR3nt: TGTGCCAGCAGCGGCACAACTAGCGGGCCTAGAAATGAGCAGTTCTTC

abundance: .
j_gene: TRBJ2-2
d_gene: .
v_gene: TRBV9
CDR3aa: CASSVEQAPTGELFF
CDR3nt: TGTGCCAGCAGCGTAGAACAGGCTCCCACCGGGGAGCTGTTTTTT

abundance: .
j_gene: TRBJ1-2
d_gene: .
v_gene: TRBV6-6
CDR3aa: CASSRGVKVNYGYTF
CDR3nt: TGTGCCAGCAGTCGCGGGGTCAAGGTTAACTATGGCTACACCTTC

abundance: .
j_gene: TRBJ2-6
d_gene: .
v_gene: TRBV5-6
CDR3aa: CASSYLGVNPGANVLTF
CDR3nt: TGTGCCAGCAGCTACCTAGGGGTAAATCCTGGGGCCAACGTCCTGACTTTC

abundance: .
j_gene: TRBJ2-4
d_gene: .
v_gene: TRBV4-2
CDR3aa: CASSQGPGRNIQYF
CDR3nt: TGTGCCAGCAGCCAAGGACCGGGACGAAACATTCAGTACTTC

abundance: .
j_gene: TRBJ2-1
d_gene: TRBD1
v_gene: TRBV27
CDR3aa: CASTNRDSSYNEQFF
CDR3nt: TGTGCCAGCACCAACCGGGACAGCTCCTACAATGAGCAGTTCTTC